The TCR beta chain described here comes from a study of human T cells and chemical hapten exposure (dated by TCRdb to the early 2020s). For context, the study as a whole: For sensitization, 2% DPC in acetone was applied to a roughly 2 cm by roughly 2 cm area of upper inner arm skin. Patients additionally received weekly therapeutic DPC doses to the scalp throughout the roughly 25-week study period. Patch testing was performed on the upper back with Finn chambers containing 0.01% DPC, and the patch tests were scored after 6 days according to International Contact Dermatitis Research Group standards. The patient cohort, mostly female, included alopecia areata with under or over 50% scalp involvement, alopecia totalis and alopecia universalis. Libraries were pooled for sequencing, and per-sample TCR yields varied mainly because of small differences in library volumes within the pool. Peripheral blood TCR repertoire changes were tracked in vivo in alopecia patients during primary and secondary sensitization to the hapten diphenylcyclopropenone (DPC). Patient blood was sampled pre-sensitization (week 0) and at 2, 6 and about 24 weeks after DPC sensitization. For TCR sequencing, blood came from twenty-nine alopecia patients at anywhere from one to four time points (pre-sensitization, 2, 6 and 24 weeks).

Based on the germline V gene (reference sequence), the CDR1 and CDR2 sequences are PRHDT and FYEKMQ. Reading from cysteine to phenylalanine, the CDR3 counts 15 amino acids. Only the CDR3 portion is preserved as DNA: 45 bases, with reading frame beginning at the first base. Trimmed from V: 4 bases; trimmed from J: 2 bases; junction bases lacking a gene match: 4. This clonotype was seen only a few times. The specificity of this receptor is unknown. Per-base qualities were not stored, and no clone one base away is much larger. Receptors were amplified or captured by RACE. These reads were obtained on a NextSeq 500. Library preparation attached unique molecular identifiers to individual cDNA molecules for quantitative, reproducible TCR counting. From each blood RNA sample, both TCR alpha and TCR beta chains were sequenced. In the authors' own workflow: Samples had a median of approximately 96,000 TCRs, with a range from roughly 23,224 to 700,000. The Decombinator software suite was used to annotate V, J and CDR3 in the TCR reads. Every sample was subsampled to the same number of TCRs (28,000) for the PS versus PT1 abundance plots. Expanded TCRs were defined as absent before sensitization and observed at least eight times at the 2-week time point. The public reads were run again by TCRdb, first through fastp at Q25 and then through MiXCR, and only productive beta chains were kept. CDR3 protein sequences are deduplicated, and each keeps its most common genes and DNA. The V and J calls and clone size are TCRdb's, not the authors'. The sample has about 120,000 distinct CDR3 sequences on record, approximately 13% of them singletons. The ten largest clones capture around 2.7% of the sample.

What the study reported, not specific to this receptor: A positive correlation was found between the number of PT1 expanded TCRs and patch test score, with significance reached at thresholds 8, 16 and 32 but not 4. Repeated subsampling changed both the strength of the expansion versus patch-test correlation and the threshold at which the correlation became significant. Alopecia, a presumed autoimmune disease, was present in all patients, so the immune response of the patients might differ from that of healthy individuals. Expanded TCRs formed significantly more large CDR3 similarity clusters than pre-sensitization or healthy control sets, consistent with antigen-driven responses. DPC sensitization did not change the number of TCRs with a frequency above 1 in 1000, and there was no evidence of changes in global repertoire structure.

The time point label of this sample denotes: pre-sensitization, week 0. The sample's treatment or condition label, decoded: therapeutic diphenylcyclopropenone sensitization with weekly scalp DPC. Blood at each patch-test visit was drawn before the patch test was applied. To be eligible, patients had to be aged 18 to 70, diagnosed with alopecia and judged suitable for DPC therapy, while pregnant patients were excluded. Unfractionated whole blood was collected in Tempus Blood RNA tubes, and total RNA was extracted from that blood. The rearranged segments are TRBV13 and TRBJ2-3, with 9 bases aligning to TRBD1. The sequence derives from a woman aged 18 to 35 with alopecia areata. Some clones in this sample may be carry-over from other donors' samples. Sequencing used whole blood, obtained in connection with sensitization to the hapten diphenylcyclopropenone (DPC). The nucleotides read TGTGCCAGCAGCTCCGGACAGGGGCTCACAGATACGCAGTATTTT. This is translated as CASSSGQGLTDTQYF.